The rows below give T cell receptor beta chains drawn from one sample of a study of shared clonotypes between healthy human individuals. Repertoires were generated with immunoSEQ multiplex PCR, while TCRdb's copy carries only in-frame clones and drops some. The repertoire holds some 500,000 clones, with roughly 95% as singletons. Material: naive CD4+ T cells sorted from blood. The receptors shown here come from a woman in her 30s in good health. CDR3s include the opening cysteine and the closing phenylalanine or tryptophan. A D gene is named only where the DNA matches it firmly.

v_call,d_call,j_call,cdr3_aa
TRBV14,.,TRBJ2-2,CASSQYGAGELFF
TRBV4-3,.,TRBJ1-2,CASSQDEGYTF
TRBV5-4,.,TRBJ2-7,CASSLDPLRGGYEQYF
TRBV7-9,TRBD2,TRBJ2-3,CASSSGVRREGEDTQYF
TRBV7-6,.,TRBJ1-3,CASSLSLTGVGNTIYF
TRBV5-4,TRBD1,TRBJ2-1,CASGPTGTVNYNEQFF
TRBV10-3,.,TRBJ2-6,CAISESRQINSGANVLTF
TRBV5-1,TRBD1,TRBJ2-7,CASSLGGTVSYEQYF
TRBV6-6,.,TRBJ1-4,CASSPRQLPEKLFF
TRBV5-8,.,.,CASSFRTVGSPTYEQYF
TRBV19,.,TRBJ1-5,CASSIGVRRSNQPQHF
TRBV5-4,TRBD2,TRBJ2-2,CASSSDLAGVRTGELFF
TRBV28,TRBD1,TRBJ1-5,CASSGLNRGRYYQPQHF
TRBV5-1,TRBD2,TRBJ2-4,CASSLGLAGGPDKNIQYF
TRBV7-2,.,TRBJ1-2,CASSQRPEYGYTF
TRBV4-2,.,TRBJ2-2,CASSQGVAVRNTGELFF
TRBV11-2,.,TRBJ1-2,CASSSLAGPEGNYGYTF
TRBV28,.,.,CASSLGVDEQYF
TRBV5-4,TRBD1,TRBJ2-7,CASSARTGGVDEQYF
TRBV7-9,TRBD2,TRBJ2-3,CASLAGVSTDTQYF